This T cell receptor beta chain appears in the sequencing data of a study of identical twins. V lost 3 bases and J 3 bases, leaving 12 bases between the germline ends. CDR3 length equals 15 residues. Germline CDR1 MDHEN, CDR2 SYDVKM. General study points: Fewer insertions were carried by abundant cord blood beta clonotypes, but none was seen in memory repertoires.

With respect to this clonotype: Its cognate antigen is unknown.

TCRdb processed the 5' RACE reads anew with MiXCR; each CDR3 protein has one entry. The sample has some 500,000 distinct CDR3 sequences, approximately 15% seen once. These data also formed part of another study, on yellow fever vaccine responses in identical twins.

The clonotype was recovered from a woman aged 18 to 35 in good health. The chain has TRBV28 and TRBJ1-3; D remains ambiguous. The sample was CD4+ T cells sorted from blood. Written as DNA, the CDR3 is TGTGCCAGCAGTTTTATCACGCGGCGTGGAAACACCATATATTTT. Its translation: CASSFITRRGNTIYF.